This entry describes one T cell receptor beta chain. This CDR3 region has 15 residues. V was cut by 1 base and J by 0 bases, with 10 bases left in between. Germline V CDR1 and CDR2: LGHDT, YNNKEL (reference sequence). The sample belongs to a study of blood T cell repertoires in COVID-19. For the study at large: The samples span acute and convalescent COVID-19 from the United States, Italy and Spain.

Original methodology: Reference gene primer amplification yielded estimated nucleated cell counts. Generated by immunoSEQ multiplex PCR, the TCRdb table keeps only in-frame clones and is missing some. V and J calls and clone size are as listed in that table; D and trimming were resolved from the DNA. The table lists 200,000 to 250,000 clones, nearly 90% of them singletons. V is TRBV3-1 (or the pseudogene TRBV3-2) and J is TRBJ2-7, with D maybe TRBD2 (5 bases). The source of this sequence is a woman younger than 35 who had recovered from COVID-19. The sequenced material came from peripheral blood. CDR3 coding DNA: TGTGCCAGCAGCCAAGTTCGAGGGCACTCCTACGAGCAGTACTTC. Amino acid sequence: CASSQVRGHSYEQYF.